These 26 T cell receptor beta chains were sequenced from one sample in a study of identical twins. TCRdb re-analysed the 5' RACE reads in MiXCR, keeping a single row per CDR3 protein. The sample shows 500,000 to 650,000 distinct CDR3 sequences, about 7.1% of them seen only once. The same sample was also used in a study of yellow fever vaccine responses in identical twins.

Sequences were obtained from PBMCs. These receptors were collected from a woman aged 18-30 years in good health.

The chain combines TRBV2 with TRBJ1-2, with 9 bases that match TRBD1. This CDR3 comprises 15 residues. Per germline, CDR1 SNHLY and CDR2 FYNNEI. V shed 8 bases, J shed 4 bases, and the junction held 11 bases outside the gene matches. CDR3: CASPEGQGQGYGYTF. The CDR3 nucleotides read TGTGCCAGCCCAGAAGGACAGGGACAGGGCTATGGCTACACCTTC.

This clonotype was recorded once. A much larger clone differs by one base, so this may be a read error. J is TRBJ2-1 and V is TRBV10-3; the D gene could be TRBD1 or TRBD2 (5 bases each). Germline CDR1 and CDR2: ENHRY and SYGVKD. Trimming took 4 bases from V and 2 from J, leaving 12 bases between them. This CDR3 spans 15 amino acids. The CDR3, as DNA: TGTGCCATCAGTGGGGGGTCAGGTACCTACAATGAGCAGTTCTTC. It codes for CAISGGSGTYNEQFF.

This clonotype was found a few times. V and J are TRBV7-8 and TRBJ1-1; the D is unclear. CDR3 length: 14 residues. Trimming stripped 2 bases from V and 4 bases from J, with 11 bases between. Germline V gene sequence: CDR1 SGHVS, CDR2 FQNEAQ. The CDR3, as DNA: TGTGCCAGCAGCTTAAGAGCTTTCGGCACTGAAGCTTTCTTT. It is translated as CASSLRAFGTEAFF. Supplemented by reference TRBV7-8 and TRBJ1-1, the full variable domain reads GAGVSQSPRYKVAKRGQDVALRCDPISGHVSLFWYQQALGQGPEFLTYFQNEAQLDKSGLPSDRFFAERPEGSVSTLKIQRTQQEDSAVYLCASSLRAFGTEAFFGQGTRLTVV.

This clonotype was picked up many times. Here the CDR3 DNA reads TGTGCCAGCAGCAAGGGACAGTCAGCCCCTTCCCTCCACTTT. It codes for CASSKGQSAPSLHF. This chain uses TRBV13 with TRBJ1-6; 7 positions match TRBD1. Germline-derived CDR1 and CDR2 are PRHDT and FYEKMQ (reference sequence). This CDR3 spans 14 amino acids. J was trimmed by 14 bases and V by 5 bases; bases with no gene match: 12.

In this sample, this clonotype turned up many times. The chain employs TRBV6-5 and TRBJ1-1, with D perhaps TRBD1 (5 bases). The length of the CDR3 is 12 residues. Per germline, CDR1 MNHEY and CDR2 SVGAGI. The ends were cut back, 2 bases at V and 6 bases at J, with 7 bases in the middle. The CDR3 nucleotides read TGTGCCAGCAGTTACGGAGGGGCTGAAGCTTTCTTT. This codes for CASSYGGAEAFF.

This chain connects TRBV5-6 to TRBJ2-7; 10 positions match TRBD2. CDR3 length equals 16 residues. The trim removed 6 bases at V and 3 bases at J, leaving 12 bases unmatched. The germline V gene has CDR1 SGHDT and CDR2 YYEEEE. CDR3 sequence: CASTIISGLARYEQYF. The CDR3 DNA is TGTGCCAGCACCATCATTTCGGGACTAGCGCGCTACGAGCAGTACTTC.

This clonotype was detected only a few times. The CDR3 sequence: CASSNDPGLPYEQYF. In DNA form, the CDR3 reads TGTGCCAGCAGCAACGATCCGGGACTACCCTACGAGCAGTACTTC. The chain recombines TRBV12-3 or TRBV12-4 with TRBJ2-7; 7 bases map to TRBD2. CDR3 length: 15 residues. Germline trimming cut 6 bases from V and 2 bases from J; bases unmatched to any gene: 10.

This clonotype appeared a single time. J is TRBJ2-7 and V is TRBV5-3; TRBD2 matches 8 bases. TRBV5-3 is an ORF for which the function is uncertain. After removal of 9 bases from V and 6 bases from J, the junction contained 11 bases not matched to a gene. The CDR3 runs 13 residues. The CDR3 nucleotides read TGTGCCATGGGCCCCGGACTAGCTGGCGAGCAGTACTTC. Translation: CAMGPGLAGEQYF.

In nucleotides, the CDR3 is TGCAGTGCTAGGGGGGGGCATGACACTGAAGCTTTCTTT. It yields the protein CSARGGHDTEAFF. This rearrangement joins TRBV20-1 to TRBJ1-1, with D possibly being TRBD1 (6 bases). The germline V gene encodes CDR1 DFQATT and CDR2 SNEGSKA (reference sequence). CDR3 length: 13 residues. V was trimmed by 3 bases and J by 3 bases, leaving 11 bases between them.

This clonotype was seen ten or more times. The rearrangement uses TRBV20-1 and TRBJ1-2, with a tentative D call TRBD1 (5 bases). The V end was cut by 2 bases, the J end by 5 bases, with 15 bases between. The CDR3 consists of 14 residues. In germline, CDR1 is DFQATT, CDR2 SNEGSKA (reference sequence). This CDR3 is CSARHQGGFYGYTF. The CDR3 nucleotides are TGCAGTGCTAGACACCAGGGAGGGTTTTATGGCTACACCTTC.

This sequence joins TRBV18 and TRBJ2-5; 10 positions match TRBD2. CDR3 length: 16 residues. Germline values: CDR1 KGHSH, CDR2 LQKENI. Losses at the gene ends were 3 bases for V and 4 bases for J; bases not matched to a gene: 8. CDR3 region: CASSPALAGVGETQYF. DNA of the CDR3: TGTGCCAGCTCACCTGCCCTAGCGGGAGTGGGAGAGACCCAGTACTTC.

Many counts were recorded for this clonotype. J is TRBJ2-3 and V is TRBV10-3; D assignment may be TRBD1 or TRBD2 (5 bases each). With 6 bases removed from V and 5 bases from J, the gap between germline ends came to 9 bases. Germline lookup yields CDR1 ENHRY and CDR2 SYGVKD. CDR3 size: 12 residues. CDR3 nucleotides: TGTGCCATCAGGAGGGGTGGAGATACGCAGTATTTT. Encoded protein: CAIRRGGDTQYF.

This chain uses TRBV20-1 with TRBJ2-1; D gene ambiguous. The length of the CDR3 is 16 residues. V was trimmed by 0 bases and J by 3 bases, leaving 15 bases between them. Germline CDR1 and CDR2: DFQATT and SNEGSKA (reference sequence). The CDR3 nucleotides are TGCAGTGCTAGAGATCATCGGCCAAGCTACTACAATGAGCAGTTCTTC. Translating gives CSARDHRPSYYNEQFF.

This chain uses TRBV27 with TRBJ2-2; the match to TRBD2 covers 7 bases. CDR1 and CDR2 from the germline V gene are MNHEY and SMNVEV (reference sequence). CDR3 length: 14 amino acids. J gave up 4 bases and V 5 bases, and 4 bases lay outside the gene matches. The CDR3 reads CASSGGGTTGELFF. In nucleotides, the CDR3 is TGTGCCAGCAGTGGCGGGGGAACCACCGGGGAGCTGTTTTTT.

The sample holds many counts of this clonotype. The V call is TRBV12-3 or TRBV12-4, the J call TRBJ1-1; 7 bases fit TRBD1. The CDR3 contains 15 residues. V lost 10 bases and J lost 1; bases outside the gene matches: 12. The CDR3 sequence is CATQGRTGWNTEAFF. The CDR3 DNA follows: TGTGCCACCCAGGGTAGGACAGGTTGGAACACTGAAGCTTTCTTT.

This clonotype has more than one count but fewer than ten. This sequence joins TRBV20-1 and TRBJ1-4; 9 positions agree with TRBD1. The CDR3 is 12 residues long. Germline V gene data show CDR1 as DFQATT and CDR2 as SNEGSKA (reference sequence). The CDR3 nucleotides are TGCAGCTCCGGGACAGGGCCTGAGAAACTGTTTTTT. This codes for CSSGTGPEKLFF.

The rearrangement joins TRBV3-1 to TRBJ2-1; 11 nucleotides line up with TRBD2. Germline V CDR1 and CDR2: LGHDT, YNNKEL (reference sequence). Losses at the gene ends were 1 base for V and 14 bases for J; bases not matched to a gene: 7. The CDR3 is 14 residues long. In DNA form, the CDR3 reads TGTGCCAGCAGCCAAGTAGGGACTAGCGGTCCCAAGTTCTTC. Translating it yields CASSQVGTSGPKFF.

The table lists this clonotype with a few counts. The chain joins TRBV29-1 to TRBJ2-1, with D perhaps matching TRBD1 (6 bases). The CDR3 contains 13 residues. Trimming shortened V by 6 bases and J by 7 bases, and 16 bases separated the two germline ends. In germline, CDR1 is SQVTM, CDR2 ANQGSEA. The CDR3 nucleotides are TGCAGCGTAGAGGACAGCGAGACGAATGAGCAGTTCTTC. It translates to CSVEDSETNEQFF.

This clonotype was seen at least ten times. This chain links TRBV12-3 or TRBV12-4 with TRBJ1-1; D unresolved. V lost 1 base and J 10 bases, leaving 13 bases between the germline ends. This CDR3 has 13 amino acids. Here the CDR3 DNA reads TGTGCCAGCAGTTTAGGGCGCCGGCCAGGAGCTTTCTTT. Its translation: CASSLGRRPGAFF.

The sample holds a few counts of this clonotype. This rearrangement joins TRBV4-2 to TRBJ2-2; TRBD2 agrees at 13 bases. J lost 3 bases, V lost 3 bases, and 7 bases had no gene match. This CDR3 is 18 amino acids long. CDR1 and CDR2 from the germline V gene are LGHNA and YNFKEQ. This CDR3 is CASSQSLAGGPDTGELFF. DNA for the CDR3: TGTGCCAGCAGCCAGTCACTAGCGGGAGGGCCGGACACCGGGGAGCTGTTTTTT.

This clonotype was picked up a small number of times. The rearrangement links TRBV5-1 to TRBJ2-3; D gene uncertain. Per the germline V gene, CDR1 is SGHRS and CDR2 is YFSETQ. The CDR3 length is 15 residues. The V end was cut by 1 base, the J end by 2 bases, with 11 bases between. This CDR3 is CASSLLNRDTDTQYF. CDR3 nucleotides: TGCGCCAGCAGCTTGCTTAACAGAGACACAGATACGCAGTATTTT. Drawing the rest from reference TRBV5-1 and TRBJ2-3, the complete variable domain is KAGVTQTPRYLIKTRGQQVTLSCSPISGHRSVSWYQQTPGQGLQFLFEYFSETQRNKGNFPGRFSGRQFSNSRSEMNVSTLELGDSALYLCASSLLNRDTDTQYFGPGTRLTVL.

This sequence joins TRBV6-5 and TRBJ2-2, with D unclear. This CDR3 has 12 residues. Trimming took off 2 bases at V and 8 bases at J, with 6 bases between the two ends. CDR1 MNHEY and CDR2 SVGAGI come from the germline V gene. The CDR3 reads CASSYPGGELFF. The CDR3 DNA reads TGTGCCAGCAGTTACCCTGGTGGGGAGCTGTTTTTT.

This clonotype was picked up a small number of times. The J gene is TRBJ2-3, the V gene TRBV5-1; D is unclear. CDR3 length: 13 residues. Germline CDR1 SGHRS, CDR2 YFSETQ. Trimming shortened V by 4 bases and J by 0 bases, and 6 bases separated the two germline ends. The DNA for the CDR3 is TGCGCCAGCAGCGCCAGGAGCACAGATACGCAGTATTTT. Translating it yields CASSARSTDTQYF.

The chain joins TRBV6-5 to TRBJ2-5, with 7 positions matching TRBD1. The germline V gene encodes CDR1 MNHEY and CDR2 SVGAGI. V gave up 8 bases and J gave up 2 bases; unmatched junction bases: 2. The CDR3 spans 12 residues. As DNA, the CDR3 is TGTGCCAGCCAGGGACAGCAAGAGACCCAGTACTTC. Its translation: CASQGQQETQYF.

This clonotype has a handful of counts. This rearrangement joins TRBV6-1 to TRBJ2-1; 10 nucleotides line up with TRBD2. J lost 5 bases, V lost 4 bases, and 8 bases had no gene match. The CDR3 runs 16 residues. In germline, CDR1 is MNHNS, CDR2 SASEGT. The CDR3 loop reads CASSVRLAGVNNEQFF. The CDR3 region has the DNA TGTGCCAGCAGTGTGAGGCTAGCGGGAGTTAACAATGAGCAGTTCTTC.

This clonotype came up a few times. The chain uses TRBV20-1 and TRBJ2-1; 8 bases agree with TRBD2. Germline CDR1 and CDR2: DFQATT and SNEGSKA (reference sequence). Trimming removed 5 bases from V and 10 bases from J; junction bases left unmatched: 10. CDR3 length equals 13 residues. The CDR3 loop is CSAPGTSLIEQFF. The CDR3 coding sequence is TGCAGTGCTCCCGGGACTAGTTTGATCGAGCAGTTCTTC.